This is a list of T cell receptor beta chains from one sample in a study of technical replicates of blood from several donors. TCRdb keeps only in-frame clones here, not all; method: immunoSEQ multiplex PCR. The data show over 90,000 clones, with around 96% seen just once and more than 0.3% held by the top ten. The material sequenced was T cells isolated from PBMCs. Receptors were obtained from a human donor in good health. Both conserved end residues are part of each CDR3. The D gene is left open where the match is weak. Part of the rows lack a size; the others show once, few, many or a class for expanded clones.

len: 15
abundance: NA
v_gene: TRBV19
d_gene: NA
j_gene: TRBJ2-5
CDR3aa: CASSVVASHQETQYF
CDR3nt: TGTGCCAGTAGTGTAGTAGCTAGCCACCAAGAGACCCAGTACTTC

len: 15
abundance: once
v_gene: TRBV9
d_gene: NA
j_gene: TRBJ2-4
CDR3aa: CASSVGQDEGDIQYF
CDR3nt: TGTGCCAGCAGCGTAGGCCAAGACGAGGGAGACATTCAGTACTTC

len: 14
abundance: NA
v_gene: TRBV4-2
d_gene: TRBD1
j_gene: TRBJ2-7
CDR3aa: CASSQVGRGYEQYF
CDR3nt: TGTGCCAGCAGCCAAGTGGGCAGGGGGTACGAGCAGTACTTC

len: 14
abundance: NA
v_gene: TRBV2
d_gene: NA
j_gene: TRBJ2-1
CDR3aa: CASSDLRGYNEQFF
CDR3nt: TGTGCCAGCAGTGATTTGCGGGGTTACAATGAGCAGTTCTTC

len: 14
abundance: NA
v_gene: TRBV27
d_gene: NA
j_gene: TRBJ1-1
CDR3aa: CASSWRDRTFEAFF
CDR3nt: TGTGCCAGCAGTTGGAGAGACAGAACTTTTGAAGCTTTCTTT

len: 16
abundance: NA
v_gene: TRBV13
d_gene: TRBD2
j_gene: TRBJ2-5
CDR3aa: CASSPGTSGIQETQYF
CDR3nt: TGTGCCAGCAGCCCCGGGACTAGCGGCATCCAAGAGACCCAGTACTTC

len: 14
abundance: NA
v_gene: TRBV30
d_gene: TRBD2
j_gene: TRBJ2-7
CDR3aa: CAWSSGTSVYEQYF
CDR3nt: TGTGCCTGGAGTTCCGGGACTAGCGTCTACGAGCAGTACTTC

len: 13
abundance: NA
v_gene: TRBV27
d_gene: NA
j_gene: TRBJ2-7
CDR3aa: CASRDNWGYEQYF
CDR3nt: TGTGCCAGCAGGGACAATTGGGGCTACGAGCAGTACTTC

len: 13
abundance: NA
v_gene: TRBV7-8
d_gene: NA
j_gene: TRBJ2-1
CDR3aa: CASSLATLNEQFF
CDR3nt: TGTGCCAGCAGCTTAGCGACTCTCAATGAGCAGTTCTTC

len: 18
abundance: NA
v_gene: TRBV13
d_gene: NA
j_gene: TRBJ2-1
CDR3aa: CASSLGVFGGKSYNEQFF
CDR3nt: TGTGCCAGCAGCTTAGGCGTCTTCGGCGGCAAATCCTACAATGAGCAGTTCTTC

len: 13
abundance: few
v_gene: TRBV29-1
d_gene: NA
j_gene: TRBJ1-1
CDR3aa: CSVRYLGSTEAFF
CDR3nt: TGCAGCGTGAGATACTTGGGCTCCACTGAAGCTTTCTTT

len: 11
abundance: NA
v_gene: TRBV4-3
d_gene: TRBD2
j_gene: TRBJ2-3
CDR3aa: CAEREPDTQYF
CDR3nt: TGCGCGGAGCGGGAGCCAGATACGCAGTATTTT

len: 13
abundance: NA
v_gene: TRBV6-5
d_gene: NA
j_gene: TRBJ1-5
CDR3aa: CASQISSNQPQHF
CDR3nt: TGTGCCAGCCAGATCTCTAGCAATCAGCCCCAGCATTTT

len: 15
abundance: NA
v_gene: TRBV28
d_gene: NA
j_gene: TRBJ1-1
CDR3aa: CASSLSLSKNTEAFF
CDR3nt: TGTGCCAGCAGTCTCAGTCTGTCGAAGAACACTGAAGCTTTCTTT

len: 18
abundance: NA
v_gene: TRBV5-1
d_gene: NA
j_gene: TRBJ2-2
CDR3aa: CASRGSATPNSNTGELFF
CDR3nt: TGCGCCAGCAGAGGTTCTGCGACACCTAATTCGAACACCGGGGAGCTGTTTTTT

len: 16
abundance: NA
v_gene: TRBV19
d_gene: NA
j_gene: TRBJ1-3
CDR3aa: CASSNQYSIPGNTIYF
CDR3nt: TGTGCCAGTAGTAACCAGTACAGCATCCCTGGAAACACCATATATTTT

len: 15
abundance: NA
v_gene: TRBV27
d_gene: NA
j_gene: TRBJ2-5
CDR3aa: CASSFFSGDEETQYF
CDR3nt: TGTGCCAGCAGTTTTTTTAGCGGAGATGAAGAGACCCAGTACTTC

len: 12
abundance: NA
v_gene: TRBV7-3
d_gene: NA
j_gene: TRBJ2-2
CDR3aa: CASGQITGELFF
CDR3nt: TGTGCCAGCGGGCAGATCACCGGGGAGCTGTTTTTT

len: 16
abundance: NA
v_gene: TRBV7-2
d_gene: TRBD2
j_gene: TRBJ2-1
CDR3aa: CASSLVAGVMYNEQFF
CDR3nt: TGTGCCAGCAGCTTGGTTGCGGGAGTAATGTACAATGAGCAGTTCTTC

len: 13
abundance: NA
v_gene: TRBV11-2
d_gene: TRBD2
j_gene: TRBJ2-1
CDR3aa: CAIRAGLINEQFF
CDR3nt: TGTGCGATCAGAGCGGGACTGATAAATGAGCAGTTCTTC

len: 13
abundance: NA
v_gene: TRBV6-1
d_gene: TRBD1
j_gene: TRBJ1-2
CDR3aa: CASRQGIDYGYTF
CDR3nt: TGTGCCAGCAGACAGGGGATAGACTATGGCTACACCTTC

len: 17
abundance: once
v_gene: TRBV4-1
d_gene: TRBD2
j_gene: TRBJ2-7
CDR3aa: CASSRSAVAGLSYEQYF
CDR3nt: TGCGCCAGCAGCCGTTCGGCCGTAGCGGGCCTCTCCTACGAGCAGTACTTC

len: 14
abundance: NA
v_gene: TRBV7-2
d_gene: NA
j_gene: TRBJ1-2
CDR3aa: CASSLASGDHGYTF
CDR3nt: TGTGCCAGCAGCTTAGCATCAGGGGACCATGGCTACACCTTC

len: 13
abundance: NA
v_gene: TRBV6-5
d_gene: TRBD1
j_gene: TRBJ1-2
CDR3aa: CASRPGQGASYTF
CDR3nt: TGTGCCAGCAGACCCGGACAGGGGGCTAGCTACACCTTC

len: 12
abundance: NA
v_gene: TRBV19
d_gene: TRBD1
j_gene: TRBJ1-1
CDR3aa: CASSILQGGAFF
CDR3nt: TGTGCCAGTAGTATCCTACAGGGGGGAGCTTTCTTT

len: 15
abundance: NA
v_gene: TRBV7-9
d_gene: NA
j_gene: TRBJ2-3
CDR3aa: CASSLTGHSTDTQYF
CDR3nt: TGTGCCAGCAGCTTAACCGGACACAGCACAGATACGCAGTATTTT

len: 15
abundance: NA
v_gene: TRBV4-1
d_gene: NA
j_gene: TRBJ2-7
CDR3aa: CASSQDSSGGLEQYF
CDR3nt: TGCGCCAGCAGCCAAGATTCGTCTGGGGGACTCGAGCAGTACTTC

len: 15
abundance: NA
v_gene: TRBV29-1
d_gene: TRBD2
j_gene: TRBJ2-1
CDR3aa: CSVEDRTSAHNEQFF
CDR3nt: TGCAGCGTTGAAGATCGAACTAGCGCTCACAATGAGCAGTTCTTC

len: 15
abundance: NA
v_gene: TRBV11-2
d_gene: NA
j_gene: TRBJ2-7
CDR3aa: CASSLQGGGVYEQYF
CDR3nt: TGTGCCAGCAGCTTACAAGGGGGAGGGGTCTACGAGCAGTACTTC

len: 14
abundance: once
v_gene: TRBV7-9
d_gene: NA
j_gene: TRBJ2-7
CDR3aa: CASSLRTRDYEQYF
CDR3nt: TGTGCCAGCAGCCTCCGGACTCGGGACTACGAGCAGTACTTC

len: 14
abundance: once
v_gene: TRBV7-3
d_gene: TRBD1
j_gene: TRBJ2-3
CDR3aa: CASSQGAVTDTQYF
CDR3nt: TGTGCCAGCAGCCAGGGGGCGGTCACAGATACGCAGTATTTT

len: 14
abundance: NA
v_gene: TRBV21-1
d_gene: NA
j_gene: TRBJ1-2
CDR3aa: CASSKRGFDYGYTF
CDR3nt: TGTGCCAGCAGCAAAAGAGGGTTTGACTATGGCTACACCTTC

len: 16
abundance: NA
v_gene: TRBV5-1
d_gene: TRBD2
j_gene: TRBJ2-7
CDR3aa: CASSLVSGTFSYEQYF
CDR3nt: TGCGCCAGCAGCTTGGTGAGCGGGACCTTCTCCTACGAGCAGTACTTC

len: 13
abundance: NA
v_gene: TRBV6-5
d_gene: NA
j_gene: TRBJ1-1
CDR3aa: CASNRGVNTEAFF
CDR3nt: TGTGCCAGCAACCGGGGGGTGAACACTGAAGCTTTCTTT

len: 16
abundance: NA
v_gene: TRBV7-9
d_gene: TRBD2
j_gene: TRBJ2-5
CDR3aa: CASSLGLAGVGETQYF
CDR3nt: TGTGCCAGCAGCTTAGGACTAGCGGGAGTCGGTGAGACCCAGTACTTC

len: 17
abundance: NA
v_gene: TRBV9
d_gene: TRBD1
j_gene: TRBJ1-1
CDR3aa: CASSVIPGTGKGAEAFF
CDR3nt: TGTGCCAGCAGCGTAATCCCAGGGACAGGGAAAGGTGCTGAAGCTTTCTTT

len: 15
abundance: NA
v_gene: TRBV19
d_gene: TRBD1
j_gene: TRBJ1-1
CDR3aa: CASSILSSTGAEAFF
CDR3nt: TGTGCCAGTAGTATTCTCTCCTCGACAGGGGCTGAAGCTTTCTTT

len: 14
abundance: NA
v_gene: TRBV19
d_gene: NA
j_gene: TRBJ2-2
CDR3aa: CASSSRGRTGELFF
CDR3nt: TGTGCCAGTAGTAGCCGGGGGAGGACCGGGGAGCTGTTTTTT

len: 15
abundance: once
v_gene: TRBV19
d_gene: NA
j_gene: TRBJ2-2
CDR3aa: CASSIAGFGTGELFF
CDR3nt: TGTGCCAGTAGTATTGCGGGCTTTGGCACCGGGGAGCTGTTTTTT

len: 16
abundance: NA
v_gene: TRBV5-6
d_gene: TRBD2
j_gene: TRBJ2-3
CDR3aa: CASSFDLAGGTDTQYF
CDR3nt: TGTGCCAGCAGCTTTGACTTAGCGGGAGGAACAGATACGCAGTATTTT

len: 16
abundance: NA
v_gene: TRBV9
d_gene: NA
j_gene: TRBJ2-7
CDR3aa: CASSRSSGGAFYEQYF
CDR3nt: TGTGCCAGCAGCAGGTCTTCGGGGGGCGCTTTTTACGAGCAGTACTTC

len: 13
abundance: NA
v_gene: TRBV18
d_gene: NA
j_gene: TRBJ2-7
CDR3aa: CASSPLERYEQYF
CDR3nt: TGTGCCAGCTCCCCTCTCGAGAGATACGAGCAGTACTTC

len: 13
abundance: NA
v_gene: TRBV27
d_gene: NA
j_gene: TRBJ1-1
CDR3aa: CASSLREATEAFF
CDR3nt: TGTGCCAGCAGTTTGCGTGAGGCCACTGAAGCTTTCTTT

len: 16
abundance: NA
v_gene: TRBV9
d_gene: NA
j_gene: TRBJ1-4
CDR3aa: CASSRGGVATNEKLFF
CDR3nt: TGTGCCAGCAGCAGGGGGGGAGTTGCAACTAATGAAAAACTGTTTTTT

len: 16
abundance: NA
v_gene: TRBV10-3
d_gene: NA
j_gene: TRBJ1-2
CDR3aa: CAISEDGRGVFYGYTF
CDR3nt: TGTGCCATCAGTGAAGATGGTCGGGGGGTTTTCTATGGCTACACCTTC

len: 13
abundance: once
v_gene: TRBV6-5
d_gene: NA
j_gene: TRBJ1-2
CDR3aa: CASSNNRLYGYTF
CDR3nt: TGTGCCAGCAGTAATAACCGACTATATGGCTACACCTTC

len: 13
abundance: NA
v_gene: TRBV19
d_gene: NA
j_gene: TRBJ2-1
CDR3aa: CASSIQGYNEQFF
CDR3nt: TGTGCCAGTAGTATACAGGGTTACAATGAGCAGTTCTTC

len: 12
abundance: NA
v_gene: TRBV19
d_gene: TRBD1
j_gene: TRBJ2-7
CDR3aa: CASMTGGYEQYF
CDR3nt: TGTGCCAGTATGACAGGGGGCTACGAGCAGTACTTC

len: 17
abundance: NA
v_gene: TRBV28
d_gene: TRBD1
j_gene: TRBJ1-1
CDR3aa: CASSRKIRGRRFVNAFF
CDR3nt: TGTGCCAGCAGTAGAAAAATAAGGGGGCGCAGGTTTGTGAATGCTTTCTTT

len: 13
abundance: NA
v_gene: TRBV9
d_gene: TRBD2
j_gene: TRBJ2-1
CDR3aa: CASSISGSSEQFF
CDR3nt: TGTGCCAGCAGCATTAGCGGGAGTAGTGAGCAGTTCTTC

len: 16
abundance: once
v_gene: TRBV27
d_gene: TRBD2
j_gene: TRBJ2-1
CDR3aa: CASSLSMRELYNEQFF
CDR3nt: TGTGCCAGCAGTTTATCCATGCGGGAGCTCTACAATGAGCAGTTCTTC